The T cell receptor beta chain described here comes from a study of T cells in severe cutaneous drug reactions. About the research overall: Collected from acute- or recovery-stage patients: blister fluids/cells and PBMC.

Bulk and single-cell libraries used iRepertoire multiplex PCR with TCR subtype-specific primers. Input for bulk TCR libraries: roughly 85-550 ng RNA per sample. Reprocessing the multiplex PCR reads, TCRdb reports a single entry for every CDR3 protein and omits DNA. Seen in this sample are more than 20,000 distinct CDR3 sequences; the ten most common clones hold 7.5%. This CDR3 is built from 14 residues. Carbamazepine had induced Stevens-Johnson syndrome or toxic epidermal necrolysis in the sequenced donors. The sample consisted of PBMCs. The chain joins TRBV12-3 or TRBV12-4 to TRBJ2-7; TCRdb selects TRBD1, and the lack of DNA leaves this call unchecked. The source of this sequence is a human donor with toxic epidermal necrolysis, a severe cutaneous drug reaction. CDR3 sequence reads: CASSFGRGAYEQYF.